This T cell receptor (beta chain) is drawn from a study of beta chain features in type 1 diabetes. Findings and caveats of the study: For Type 1 diabetes patients, all four CD4+ subsets carried TCRB CDR3s that were moderately but significantly shorter. These data did not resolve whether HLA type affects TCRB rearrangement. Insertions at VDJ junctions were less frequent in type 1 diabetes patients. These patients also deleted more nucleotides at the same junctions.

cDNA synthesis used the whole RNA isolate, giving expressed TCRB sequences. Regulatory, naive and central memory T cell samples averaged approximately 3.4 million reads. Repertoires were generated with immunoSEQ multiplex PCR, while TCRdb's copy carries only in-frame clones and drops some. Altogether some 190,000 clones are present, 7.5% to 8.5% being singletons, with the ten largest covering under 0.55%. V lost 6 bases, J lost 8 bases, and 11 bases stayed unmatched. The CDR3 has 14 amino acids. Germline V CDR1 and CDR2: SNHLY, FYNNEI. This clone was counted many times. Its antigen is unidentified. Isolation of CD4+ naive, central memory, regulatory and stem cell-like memory cells was achieved by sorting via CD45RO/CCR7/CD25/CD127/CD95/CD27.

This TCR was sampled from a man between 18 and 29 years old with type 1 diabetes. The sequenced material came from central memory CD4+ T cells from blood. V and J are TRBV2 and TRBJ1-2; 8 positions match TRBD1. The CDR3 region has the DNA TGTGCCAGCAGAAGAACCCAGGGGGCCGGAGGCTACACCTTC. Residues: CASRRTQGAGGYTF.